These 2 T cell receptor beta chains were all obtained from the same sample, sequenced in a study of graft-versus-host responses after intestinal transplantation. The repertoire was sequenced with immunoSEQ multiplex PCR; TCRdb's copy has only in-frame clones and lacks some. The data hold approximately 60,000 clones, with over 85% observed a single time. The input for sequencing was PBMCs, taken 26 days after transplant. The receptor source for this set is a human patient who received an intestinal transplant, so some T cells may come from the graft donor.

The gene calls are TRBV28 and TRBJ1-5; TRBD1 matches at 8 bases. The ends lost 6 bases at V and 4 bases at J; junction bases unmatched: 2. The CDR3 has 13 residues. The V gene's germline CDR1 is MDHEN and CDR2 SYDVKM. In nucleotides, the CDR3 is TGTGCCAGCAGGACAGGGGTAAATCAGCCCCAGCATTTT. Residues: CASRTGVNQPQHF.

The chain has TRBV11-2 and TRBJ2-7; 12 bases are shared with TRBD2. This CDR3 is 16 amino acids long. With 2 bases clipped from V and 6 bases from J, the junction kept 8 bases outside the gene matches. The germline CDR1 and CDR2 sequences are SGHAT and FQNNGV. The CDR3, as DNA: TGTGCCAGCAGCTTAATCCCGGGACTAGCGGGCCCCGAGCAGTACTTC. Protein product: CASSLIPGLAGPEQYF. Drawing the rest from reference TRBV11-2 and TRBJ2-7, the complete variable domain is EAGVAQSPRYKIIEKRQSVAFWCNPISGHATLYWYQQILGQGPKLLIQFQNNGVVDDSQLPKDRFSAERLKGVDSTLKIQPAKLEDSAVYLCASSLIPGLAGPEQYFGPGTRLTVT.